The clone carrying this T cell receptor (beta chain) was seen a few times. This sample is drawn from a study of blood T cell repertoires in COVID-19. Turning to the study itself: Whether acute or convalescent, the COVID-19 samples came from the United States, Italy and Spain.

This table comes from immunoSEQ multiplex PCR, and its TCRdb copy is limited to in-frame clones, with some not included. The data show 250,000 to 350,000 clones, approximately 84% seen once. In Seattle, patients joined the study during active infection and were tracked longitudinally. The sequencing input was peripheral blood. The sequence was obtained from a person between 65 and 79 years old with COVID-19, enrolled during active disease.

CDR3 in amino acids: CASSRNTGELFF. Here the CDR3 DNA reads TGTGCCAGCAGCCGGAACACCGGGGAGCTGTTTTTT. The chain has TRBV11-2 and TRBJ2-2; no firm D call. This CDR3 comprises 12 residues. V was shortened by 5 bases and J by 1 base, with 2 bases between the two germline ends. Germline V gene data show CDR1 as SGHAT and CDR2 as FQNNGV.